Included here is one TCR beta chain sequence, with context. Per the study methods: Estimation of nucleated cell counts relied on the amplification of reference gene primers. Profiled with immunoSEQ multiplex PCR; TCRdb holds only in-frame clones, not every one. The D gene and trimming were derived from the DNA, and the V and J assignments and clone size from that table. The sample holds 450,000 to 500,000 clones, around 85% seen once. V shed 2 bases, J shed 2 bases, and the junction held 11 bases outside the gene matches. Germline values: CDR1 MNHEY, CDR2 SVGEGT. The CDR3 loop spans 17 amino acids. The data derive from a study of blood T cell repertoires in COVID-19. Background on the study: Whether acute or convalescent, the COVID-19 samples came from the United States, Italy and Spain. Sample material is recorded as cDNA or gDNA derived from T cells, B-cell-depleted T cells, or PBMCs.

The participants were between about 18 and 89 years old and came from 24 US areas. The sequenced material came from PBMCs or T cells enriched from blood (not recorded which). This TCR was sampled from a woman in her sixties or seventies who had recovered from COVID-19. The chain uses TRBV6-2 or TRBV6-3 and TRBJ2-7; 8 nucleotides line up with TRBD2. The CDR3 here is CASSYARERGFPYEQYF. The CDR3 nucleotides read TGTGCCAGCAGTTACGCCCGGGAGCGGGGGTTCCCCTACGAGCAGTACTTC.